The 19 T cell receptor beta chains listed next were all sequenced from one sample in a study of T cells after yellow fever vaccination. TCRdb re-called the 5' RACE reads with MiXCR, one entry per CDR3 protein. The repertoire holds about 330,000 distinct CDR3 sequences, with approximately 8% as singletons. The sample was PBMCs, taken about 41 days after the first yellow fever vaccination. Every receptor here comes from a man between 18 and 35 years old who received the YFV17D yellow fever vaccine.

The gene calls are TRBV7-7 and TRBJ2-5; 11 bases align to TRBD2. CDR3 length: 16 amino acids. Germline trimming cut 5 bases from V and 1 base from J; bases unmatched to any gene: 6. The germline CDR1 and CDR2 sequences are SSHAT and FNYEAQ (reference sequence). CDR3 sequence reads: CASSRVLAGVQETQYF. CDR3 nucleotides: TGTGCCAGCAGCCGCGTACTAGCGGGGGTCCAAGAGACCCAGTACTTC.

J is TRBJ2-5 and V is TRBV7-2; 11 nucleotides line up with TRBD2. V gave up 6 bases and J gave up 5 bases; unmatched junction bases: 8. The CDR3 is made up of 15 amino acids. Germline V gene data show CDR1 as SGHTA and CDR2 as FQGNSA. The CDR3 nucleotides read TGTGCCAGCAGAGAACTAGCGGGGGTGGGGGAGACCCAGTACTTC. Amino acid sequence: CASRELAGVGETQYF.

This clonotype was observed a few times. V usage is TRBV24-1 and J usage is TRBJ1-2; D ambiguous. This CDR3 has 14 amino acids. The V end was cut by 1 base, the J end by 7 bases, with 12 bases between. CDR1 KGHDR and CDR2 SFDVKD come from the germline V gene. The CDR3 loop reads CATSDLTKDGGYTF. CDR3 sequence (DNA): TGTGCCACCAGTGATTTAACCAAGGACGGTGGCTACACCTTC.

This clonotype was observed a few times. The chain employs TRBV5-1 and TRBJ2-5; TRBD1 agrees at 10 bases. V lost 5 bases and J lost 2; bases outside the gene matches: 12. The CDR3 contains 17 residues. Germline loops: CDR1 SGHRS, CDR2 YFSETQ. Here the CDR3 DNA reads TGCGCCAGCAGTCCTACTGGTGACAGGGGGCGTCAAGAGACCCAGTACTTC. It is translated as CASSPTGDRGRQETQYF.

This rearrangement joins TRBV7-2 to TRBJ1-1; 9 positions agree with TRBD1. The germline gives CDR1 SGHTA, CDR2 FQGNSA. The CDR3 contains 13 residues. J lost 14 bases, V lost 5 bases, and 12 bases had no gene match. The CDR3 protein is CASSTGTGNRGFF. The CDR3 nucleotides are TGTGCCAGCAGCACCGGGACAGGGAATCGTGGGTTCTTT.

The table lists this clonotype with a few counts. The chain uses TRBV6-2 or TRBV6-3 and TRBJ2-5, with 7 bases aligning to TRBD1. There are 12 residues in the CDR3. V shed 6 bases, J shed 5 bases, and the junction held 3 bases outside the gene matches. Per the germline V gene, CDR1 is MNHEY and CDR2 is SVGEGT. The CDR3 protein is CASRPQGETQYF. Written as DNA, the CDR3 is TGTGCCAGCAGGCCACAGGGGGAGACCCAGTACTTC.

This clonotype has only a few counts. The chain is built from TRBV2 and TRBJ2-2; 9 bases are shared with TRBD1. Germline lookup yields CDR1 SNHLY and CDR2 FYNNEI. This CDR3 region has 19 residues. The J segment lost 0 bases and the V segment lost 1 base, leaving 9 bases of the junction unmatched. The CDR3 coding sequence is TGTGCCAGCAGTGAAGGTCGCCCCGGGACAGGGTCGAACACCGGGGAGCTGTTTTTT. This translates into CASSEGRPGTGSNTGELFF.

Only one count was recorded for this clonotype. The V gene is TRBV20-1, the J gene TRBJ2-5; 8 positions agree with TRBD2. Germline V gene data show CDR1 as DFQATT and CDR2 as SNEGSKA (reference sequence). The CDR3 loop spans 15 amino acids. The V gene end was trimmed by 0 bases and the J gene end by 5 bases; junction bases not matched to a gene: 8. The CDR3 DNA sequence: TGCAGTGCTAGAGACCCAGCGGGGGCCGGGGAGACCCAGTACTTC. This encodes CSARDPAGAGETQYF.

This clonotype came up many times. V gene TRBV29-1 combines with J gene TRBJ1-1; D is possibly TRBD1 (6 bases). The V and J ends lost 7 bases and 5 bases respectively, with 14 bases between them. The germline CDR1 and CDR2 sequences are SQVTM and ANQGSEA. The CDR3 covers 12 residues. CDR3 sequence (DNA): TGCAGCGGCTACAGGGTTAGGACTGAAGCTTTCTTT. Translating gives CSGYRVRTEAFF. Full variable domain (rest looked up from reference TRBV29-1 and TRBJ1-1): SAVISQKPSRDICQRGTSLTIQCQVDSQVTMMFWYRQQPGQSLTLIATANQGSEATYESGFVIDKFPISRPNLTFSTLTVSNMSPEDSSIYLCSGYRVRTEAFFGQGTRLTVV.

The chain recombines TRBV4-1 with TRBJ2-1; perhaps TRBD2 as D (6 bases). This CDR3 is built from 16 residues. CDR1 is MGHRA and CDR2 is YSYEKL in the germline V gene. V lost 2 bases to trimming and J lost 7 bases, with 18 bases between them. The CDR3 DNA sequence: TGCGCCAGCAGCCAACCAAGCGGGCCCCGTGGTAATGAGCAGTTCTTC. As protein: CASSQPSGPRGNEQFF.

There are many counts of this clonotype. The CDR3 sequence is CASSSRANQPQHF. CDR3 sequence (DNA): TGTGCCAGCAGCTCCAGGGCGAATCAGCCCCAGCATTTT. The chain joins TRBV11-2 to TRBJ1-5; the D gene is possibly TRBD1 (5 bases). The CDR3 length is 13 residues. V lost 4 bases to trimming and J lost 4 bases, with 8 bases between them. CDR1 SGHAT and CDR2 FQNNGV come from the germline V gene.

This clonotype was detected only a few times. The chain carries TRBV4-1 and TRBJ2-7, with TRBD1 identical over 8 bases. In germline, CDR1 is MGHRA, CDR2 YSYEKL. Losses at the gene ends were 6 bases for V and 7 bases for J; bases not matched to a gene: 8. The CDR3 spans 13 residues. The CDR3 protein is CASSPTGVEEQYF. The CDR3, as DNA: TGCGCCAGCAGTCCGACAGGGGTTGAGGAGCAGTACTTC.

CDR3 in DNA: TGTGCCAGCAGTCCCGGACAGCTTCCCGGTGGCTACACCTTC. This translates into CASSPGQLPGGYTF. This chain uses TRBV12-3 or TRBV12-4 with TRBJ1-2, with D tentatively TRBD1 (6 bases). This CDR3 region has 14 residues. Trimming took 5 bases from V and 7 from J, leaving 17 bases between them.

This clonotype was counted a few times. This CDR3 is CASSDSIAGPYQETQYF. CDR3 nucleotide sequence: TGCGCCAGCAGTGATTCAATCGCGGGACCGTACCAAGAGACCCAGTACTTC. The chain combines TRBV10-1 with TRBJ2-5, with a tentative D call TRBD2 (6 bases). Germline lookup yields CDR1 WNHNN and CDR2 SYGVQD (reference sequence). The ends were cut back, 3 bases at V and 0 bases at J, with 17 bases in the middle. This CDR3 contains 17 residues.

The genes are TRBV6-6 and TRBJ2-2; weak D call: TRBD2 (7 bases). The germline V gene has CDR1 MNHNY and CDR2 SVGAGI (reference sequence). Trimming cost V 5 bases and J 6 bases, with 10 bases left between them. CDR3 length equals 13 residues. CDR3 region: CASSPGGPGELFF. CDR3 bases: TGTGCCAGCAGTCCCGGGGGGCCCGGGGAGCTGTTTTTT.

A few counts support this clonotype. V gene TRBV5-1 combines with J gene TRBJ2-2; 7 bases line up with TRBD1. The CDR3 is 13 amino acids. V shed 2 bases and J 6 bases; nucleotides not matched to a gene: 1. CDR1 is SGHRS, CDR2 YFSETQ, per germline. The CDR3, as DNA: TGCGCCAGCAGCTTCGACAGGGCCGGGGAGCTGTTTTTT. This gives the protein CASSFDRAGELFF. Drawing the rest from reference TRBV5-1 and TRBJ2-2, the complete variable domain is KAGVTQTPRYLIKTRGQQVTLSCSPISGHRSVSWYQQTPGQGLQFLFEYFSETQRNKGNFPGRFSGRQFSNSRSEMNVSTLELGDSALYLCASSFDRAGELFFGEGSRLTVL.

This chain joins TRBV6-2 or TRBV6-3 and TRBJ2-1; D is perhaps TRBD1 (5 bases). CDR1 and CDR2 (germline): MNHEY, SVGEGT. V was shortened by 2 bases and J by 13 bases, with 12 bases between the two germline ends. This CDR3 spans 12 amino acids. The CDR3 sequence: CASSYPSTDQFF. The CDR3 DNA follows: TGTGCCAGCAGTTACCCATCGACAGATCAGTTCTTC.

In this sample, this clonotype turned up many times. This CDR3 is CASSLIAGGTDTQYF. CDR3 in DNA: TGTGCCAGCAGTTTAATAGCGGGGGGCACAGATACGCAGTATTTT. The chain is built from TRBV12-3 or TRBV12-4 and TRBJ2-3; 9 bases match TRBD2. The J segment lost 1 base and the V segment lost 2 bases, leaving 1 base of the junction unmatched. The CDR3 is made up of 15 amino acids.

The rearrangement links TRBV7-9 to TRBJ2-7; 10 positions agree with TRBD2. Germline V CDR1 and CDR2: SEHNR, FQNEAQ (reference sequence). After removal of 6 bases from V and 7 bases from J, the junction contained 12 bases not matched to a gene. This CDR3 region has 15 residues. For the CDR3, the DNA is TGTGCCAGCAGTGAAACTAGCGGGGTAGTTGGGGAGCAGTACGTC. Its translation: CASSETSGVVGEQYV.